The rows below give T cell receptor beta chains drawn from one sample of a study of T cells after posttransplantation cyclophosphamide. The table came from immunoSEQ multiplex PCR; TCRdb's copy has only in-frame clones and leaves some out. The sample has around 17,000 clones; roughly 81% are singletons. The specimen was CD8+ T cells sorted from PBMCs, collected approximately 1,900 days after a stem cell transplant with posttransplant cyclophosphamide. The source is a female patient aged 40 to 55 who received an allogeneic stem cell transplant from a related donor, was CMV-positive, and had no GVHD. The graft donor may account for some of the T cells. CDR3s include the opening cysteine and the closing phenylalanine or tryptophan. Each record gives: J gene, D gene, V gene, CDR3 protein, CDR3 DNA. A D gene is named only where the DNA matches it firmly.

TRBJ2-5 TRBD1 TRBV11-2 CASSQSTGETYIETQYF TGTGCCAGCAGCCAATCGACAGGGGAAACATACATAGAGACCCAGTACTTC
TRBJ1-5 . TRBV19 CASSSYRSHQPQHF TGTGCCAGTAGTAGTTACAGGAGTCATCAGCCCCAGCATTTT
TRBJ1-1 TRBD1 TRBV4-1 CASSQAGTGFLSTEAFF TGCGCCAGCAGCCAAGCCGGGACAGGGTTTTTGAGCACTGAAGCTTTCTTT
TRBJ1-5 . TRBV2 CASSDGREQGDNQPQHF TGTGCCAGCAGTGACGGTCGTGAACAGGGTGACAATCAGCCCCAGCATTTT
TRBJ1-2 . TRBV4-1 CASSQVKDRIKHGYTF TGCGCCAGCAGCCAAGTAAAGGACAGAATTAAACATGGCTACACCTTC
TRBJ2-7 TRBD1 TRBV7-6 CASSNPGTGLHEQYF TGTGCCAGCAGCAACCCCGGGACAGGGTTACACGAGCAGTACTTC
TRBJ1-5 TRBD1 TRBV28 CASSWDRGNQPQHF TGTGCCAGCAGTTGGGACAGGGGCAATCAGCCCCAGCATTTT
TRBJ2-1 TRBD2 TRBV14 CASSPLGRGGFEQFF TGTGCCAGCAGCCCCCTCGGGCGGGGGGGCTTTGAGCAGTTCTTC
TRBJ2-5 . TRBV2 CASSEKRRYQETQYF TGTGCCAGCAGTGAAAAACGGCGGTACCAAGAGACCCAGTACTTC
TRBJ2-7 TRBD1 TRBV4-1 CASSQFHPGTESGYEQYF TGCGCCAGCAGCCAATTCCACCCTGGGACAGAGTCCGGTTACGAGCAGTACTTC